Presented here are 18 T cell receptor beta chains from one specimen sequenced in a study of control samples from healthy donors and cancer patients. Assay: immunoSEQ multiplex PCR; the TCRdb copy retains only in-frame clones and omits some. The sample gives about 110,000 clones, 90% of which show up once; under 4.5% is in the top ten. The sample comprised blood. These receptors came from a human donor in good health. The donor label of this sample is uncertain.

This sequence joins TRBV27 and TRBJ1-2; perhaps TRBD1 as D (6 bases). V was cut by 4 bases and J by 8 bases, with 17 bases left in between. This CDR3 region has 14 residues. Germline CDR1 MNHEY, CDR2 SMNVEV (reference sequence). CDR3 sequence reads: CASSSTGLGYGYTF. The CDR3, as DNA: TGTGCCAGCAGTTCAACAGGGCTGGGCTACGGCTACACCTTC.

The CDR3 coding sequence is TGTGCCAGCAGCTTGGGGGGCACAGCCAATAATCAGCCCCAGCATTTT. Amino acid sequence: CASSLGGTANNQPQHF. This chain links TRBV5-4 with TRBJ1-5; tentative D call: TRBD1 (5 bases). V lost 0 bases, J lost 4 bases, and 14 bases lay in between. Germline-derived CDR1 and CDR2 are SGHNT and YYREEE (reference sequence). The CDR3 totals 16 residues. Full variable domain (missing parts from reference TRBV5-4 and TRBJ1-5): ETGVTQSPTHLIKTRGQQVTLRCSSQSGHNTVSWYQQALGQGPQFIFQYYREEENGRGNFPPRFSGLQFPNYSSELNVNALELDDSALYLCASSLGGTANNQPQHFGDGTRLSIL.

This clone was recorded a few times. CDR3: CASSLGGTANYGYTF. The CDR3 nucleotides read TGTGCCAGCAGCTTAGGCGGGACAGCTAACTATGGCTACACCTTC. This chain connects TRBV11-2 to TRBJ1-2; 7 positions match TRBD1. The CDR3 totals 15 residues. Germline CDR1 reads SGHAT; CDR2 reads FQNNGV. V lost 1 base to trimming and J lost 0 bases; unmatched junction nucleotides: 2.

The chain carries TRBV19 and TRBJ2-7, with a possible D match to TRBD1 (6 bases). The CDR3 has 12 residues. Germline V CDR1 and CDR2: LNHDA, SQIVND (reference sequence). V lost 6 bases, J lost 2 bases, and 8 bases lay in between. As DNA, the CDR3 is TGTGCCAGTAGAGGGGGTCCCTACGAGCAGTACTTC. It codes for CASRGGPYEQYF.

This chain joins TRBV5-4 and TRBJ1-4, with D perhaps TRBD1 (6 bases). This CDR3 contains 14 residues. Trimming took 3 bases from V and 1 from J, leaving 7 bases between them. Germline CDR1 reads SGHNT; CDR2 reads YYREEE (reference sequence). The CDR3 loop is CASSSRGTNEKLFF. CDR3 DNA: TGTGCCAGCAGCTCCAGGGGAACTAATGAAAAACTGTTTTTT.

The V gene is TRBV10-1, the J gene TRBJ2-5, with TRBD1 identical over 10 bases. The V segment lost 0 bases and the J segment 6 bases; nucleotides outside the gene matches: 7. Germline assignment: CDR1 WNHNN and CDR2 SYGVQD (reference sequence). This CDR3 region has 16 residues. In DNA, the CDR3 is TGCGCCAGCAGTGAGTCGAGGGACAGGGGTTATCAGACCCAGTACTTC. Its protein product is CASSESRDRGYQTQYF.

The chain couples TRBV2 to TRBJ2-2; possible D gene TRBD1, 6 bases. The CDR3 runs 14 residues. V was cut by 5 bases and J by 2 bases, with 9 bases left in between. Per the germline V gene, CDR1 is SNHLY and CDR2 is FYNNEI. CDR3 DNA sequence: TGTGCCAGCAGTCACAGGGAAAACACCGGGGAGCTGTTTTTT. Its protein is CASSHRENTGELFF.

The V gene is TRBV9, the J gene TRBJ2-3; D may be TRBD1 or TRBD2 (6 bases each). V was pared by 4 bases and J by 1 base, with 19 bases between. Germline V CDR1 and CDR2: SGDLS, YYNGEE. The CDR3 length is 17 residues. The CDR3 nucleotides read TGTGCCAGCAGCCAGGGGAGGTCAGTCCCCCGCACAGATACGCAGTATTTT. Amino acids: CASSQGRSVPRTDTQYF.

The chain uses TRBV7-8 and TRBJ1-5, with D hard to call. Trimming cost V 1 base and J 1 base, with 11 bases left between them. This CDR3 comprises 16 residues. Per the germline V gene, CDR1 is SGHVS and CDR2 is FQNEAQ. CDR3 sequence reads: CASSLEVSPSNQPQHF. CDR3 bases: TGTGCCAGCAGCTTAGAAGTATCGCCCAGCAATCAGCCCCAGCATTTT.

The chain has TRBV18 and TRBJ2-7; no definite D call. Germline V gene sequence: CDR1 KGHSH, CDR2 LQKENI. There are 15 residues in the CDR3. V was clipped by 2 bases and J by 0 bases, with 11 bases between them. The CDR3 spells CASSPGGVYSYEQYF. CDR3 sequence (DNA): TGTGCCAGCTCACCAGGTGGGGTCTACTCCTACGAGCAGTACTTC.

Here the CDR3 DNA reads TGCAGCGCCCCCGGGACAACGAACACTGAAGCTTTCTTT. Protein sequence: CSAPGTTNTEAFF. The V gene is TRBV29-1, the J gene TRBJ1-1; the D gene is possibly TRBD1 (6 bases). Deletions cut 7 bases from V and 1 base from J, with 13 bases between. The V gene's germline CDR1 is SQVTM and CDR2 ANQGSEA. The CDR3 sequence is 13 residues long.

This rearrangement joins TRBV7-3 to TRBJ2-3, with 8 bases that match TRBD2. CDR3 length: 14 residues. CDR1 is SGHTA and CDR2 is FQGTGA in the germline V gene. V shed 7 bases and J 0 bases; nucleotides not matched to a gene: 3. The CDR3 nucleotides read TGTGCCAGCAAAAAGCGGGGGAGCACAGATACGCAGTATTTT. Its translation: CASKKRGSTDTQYF.

The CDR3 spells CASSPAEGGGDQPQHF. CDR3 DNA: TGTGCCAGCTCACCTGCAGAGGGGGGGGGAGATCAGCCCCAGCATTTT. The rearrangement uses TRBV18 and TRBJ1-5; possibly TRBD1 for D (6 bases). Trimming stripped 3 bases from V and 5 bases from J, with 17 bases between. Germline V gene lookup returns CDR1 KGHSH and CDR2 LQKENI. The CDR3 sequence is 16 residues long. Filled out from reference TRBV18 and TRBJ1-5, the complete variable domain reads NAGVMQNPRHLVRRRGQEARLRCSPMKGHSHVYWYRQLPEEGLKFMVYLQKENIIDESGMPKERFSAEFPKEGPSILRIQQVVRGDSAAYFCASSPAEGGGDQPQHFGDGTRLSIL.

Here the CDR3 reads CASSRSISTTASNQPQHF. Written as DNA, the CDR3 is TGTGCCAGCAGCCGTTCCATTTCGACAACAGCTAGCAATCAGCCCCAGCATTTT. The rearrangement links TRBV4-2 to TRBJ1-5; no clear D. The CDR3 consists of 18 residues. The germline V gene encodes CDR1 LGHNA and CDR2 YNFKEQ. Trimming removed 4 bases at V and 0 bases at J, with 19 bases between.

This clone was seen only a few times. The V and J genes are TRBV28 and TRBJ1-4, with D uncertain. The CDR3 runs to 10 residues. V was cut by 6 bases and J by 7 bases, with 3 bases left in between. CDR1 MDHEN and CDR2 SYDVKM come from the germline V gene. The CDR3 loop is CASRGEKLFF. The CDR3 bases are TGTGCCAGCAGGGGTGAAAAACTGTTTTTT.

This chain links TRBV10-3 with TRBJ1-2; 9 bases map to TRBD1. Germline trimming cut 6 bases from V and 7 bases from J; bases unmatched to any gene: 6. CDR3 length: 13 amino acids. Germline V lookup: CDR1 ENHRY, CDR2 SYGVKD. The CDR3, as DNA: TGTGCCATCAGCGAAACAGGGGGCGGTGGCTACACCTTC. Encoded protein: CAISETGGGGYTF.

CDR3 sequence: CASSLSWQKNEQFF. The CDR3 DNA follows: TGCGCCAGCAGCTTGAGTTGGCAGAAAAATGAGCAGTTCTTC. The V and J genes are TRBV5-1 and TRBJ2-1, with unresolved D. Trimming cost V 1 base and J 7 bases, with 12 bases left between them. This CDR3 has 14 amino acids. The germline V gene encodes CDR1 SGHRS and CDR2 YFSETQ.

V gene TRBV5-1 combines with J gene TRBJ2-6; D gene ambiguous. The germline V gene encodes CDR1 SGHRS and CDR2 YFSETQ. V lost 0 bases and J 0 bases, leaving 7 bases between the germline ends. The CDR3 consists of 16 residues. The CDR3 here is CASSLVGYSGANVLTF. Here the CDR3 DNA reads TGCGCCAGCAGCTTGGTTGGTTACTCTGGGGCCAACGTCCTGACTTTC.